The 21 T cell receptor beta chains reported below all come from one sample, sequenced in a study of CD8 T cells in ankylosing spondylitis listed by TCRdb under 2017. The library came from 5' RACE. Sequencing used an Illumina MiSeq. Starting from the raw public reads, TCRdb applied fastp trimming at Q25, assembled clones with MiXCR and retained in-frame beta chains. One record per CDR3 amino acid sequence lists the most common genes and DNA. This sample gives 25,000 to 30,000 distinct CDR3 sequences in total; 6.5% to 9.5% of them show up just once. The ten most abundant clones make up about 31% of the sample. The specimen sequenced was blood. Receptors were obtained from a male donor with ankylosing spondylitis or in good health (not recorded which).

This clonotype has just a few counts. The rearrangement links TRBV29-1 to TRBJ1-1; D remains ambiguous. CDR1 SQVTM and CDR2 ANQGSEA come from the germline V gene. Trimming shortened V by 7 bases and J by 1 base, and 7 bases separated the two germline ends. This CDR3 comprises 11 residues. CDR3: CSAWENTEAFF. The DNA of the CDR3 is TGCAGCGCCTGGGAGAACACTGAAGCTTTCTTT.

This clonotype occurred a few times. This chain connects TRBV5-1 to TRBJ2-5; no clear D gene. Trimming stripped 1 base from V and 1 base from J, with 14 bases between. CDR1 is SGHRS and CDR2 is YFSETQ in the germline V gene. The CDR3 has 16 residues. DNA for the CDR3: TGCGCCAGCAGCTTGTCTGCTGGATTTGGCCAAGAGACCCAGTACTTC. Its protein is CASSLSAGFGQETQYF. Full variable domain (outside the CDR3, taken from reference TRBV5-1 and TRBJ2-5): KAGVTQTPRYLIKTRGQQVTLSCSPISGHRSVSWYQQTPGQGLQFLFEYFSETQRNKGNFPGRFSGRQFSNSRSEMNVSTLELGDSALYLCASSLSAGFGQETQYFGPGTRLLVL.

By proportion, this clonotype is medium-sized. The chain combines TRBV3-1 with TRBJ2-5; no clear D gene. The CDR3 covers 15 residues. V lost 0 bases and J 2 bases, leaving 10 bases between the germline ends. Per germline, CDR1 LGHDT and CDR2 YNNKEL (reference sequence). The CDR3 coding sequence is TGTGCCAGCAGCCAAGATATTAGGGCACAAGAGACCCAGTACTTC. Translation: CASSQDIRAQETQYF.

This clonotype was found many times. V usage is TRBV7-3 and J usage is TRBJ2-5; D is tentatively TRBD1 or TRBD2 (5 bases each). Germline loops: CDR1 SGHTA, CDR2 FQGTGA. The CDR3 length is 14 residues. V was clipped by 6 bases and J by 4 bases, with 15 bases between them. This chain's CDR3 is CASRLGATTETQYF. CDR3 DNA sequence: TGTGCCAGCAGATTAGGGGCGACTACAGAGACCCAGTACTTC.

This chain uses TRBV4-3 with TRBJ2-1; 8 bases fit TRBD1. The V gene's germline CDR1 is LGHNA and CDR2 YSLEER. V lost 3 bases to trimming and J lost 5 bases; unmatched junction nucleotides: 3. CDR3 length: 14 residues. The CDR3 DNA reads TGCGCCAGCAGCCACGGGACAGGCGACAATGAGCAGTTCTTC. Amino acid sequence: CASSHGTGDNEQFF.

This clonotype was seen repeatedly, ten times or more. This rearrangement joins TRBV12-3 or TRBV12-4 to TRBJ2-5, with 7 bases that match TRBD2. This CDR3 region has 16 residues. J was trimmed by 4 bases and V by 6 bases; bases with no gene match: 14. The CDR3 reads CASSPWGGGAGETQYF. In DNA, the CDR3 is TGTGCCAGCAGCCCCTGGGGGGGGGGAGCTGGAGAGACCCAGTACTTC.

The chain uses TRBV20-1 and TRBJ1-2, with D uncertain. Germline CDR1 and CDR2: DFQATT and SNEGSKA (reference sequence). Trimming pared 7 bases from V and 3 bases from J, leaving 9 bases between. There are 11 residues in the CDR3. CDR3 bases: TGCAGTGGTTACAGCGACTATGGCTACACCTTC. The encoded protein is CSGYSDYGYTF.

This chain uses TRBV20-1 with TRBJ2-1, with D possibly TRBD1 on 5 matching bases. The CDR3 totals 12 residues. CDR1 is DFQATT and CDR2 is SNEGSKA in the germline V gene (reference sequence). V lost 5 bases to trimming and J lost 6 bases, with 11 bases between them. CDR3: CSAYLQGNEQFF. The CDR3 coding sequence is TGCAGTGCTTATCTCCAGGGCAATGAGCAGTTCTTC.

There are many counts of this clonotype. The chain uses TRBV27 and TRBJ2-3; tentatively, D is TRBD1 (6 bases). Deletions cut 3 bases from V and 6 bases from J, with 16 bases between. The CDR3 is 15 residues long. CDR1 is MNHEY and CDR2 is SMNVEV in the germline V gene (reference sequence). CDR3 residues: CASSFEERGIDTQYF. CDR3 in DNA: TGTGCCAGCAGTTTCGAGGAAAGGGGGATCGATACGCAGTATTTT.

This clonotype has only a few counts. The J gene is TRBJ2-1, the V gene TRBV19; 8 bases match TRBD2. Trimming removed 10 bases from V and 8 bases from J; junction bases left unmatched: 13. CDR1 and CDR2 from the germline V gene are LNHDA and SQIVND (reference sequence). The CDR3 is 14 residues long. CDR3 sequence reads: CATRESGSRYEQFF. Written as DNA, the CDR3 is TGTGCCACCCGAGAAAGCGGGAGTCGATATGAGCAGTTCTTC.

This clonotype was detected only a few times. The V and J genes are TRBV6-2 or TRBV6-3 and TRBJ1-2; 8 nucleotides agree with TRBD1. The germline V gene has CDR1 MNHEY and CDR2 SVGEGT. The CDR3 is made up of 13 amino acids. The V segment lost 5 bases and the J segment 7 bases; nucleotides outside the gene matches: 6. The CDR3, as DNA: TGTGCCAGCAGTGGAAACAGGGGGTCTGGCTACACCTTC. Residues: CASSGNRGSGYTF.

A few counts support this clonotype. V usage is TRBV21-1 and J usage is TRBJ2-1; TRBD1 was called by the table and not checked on the DNA. TRBV21-1 is shown as a pseudogene. The CDR3 runs to 16 residues. The CDR3 DNA follows: TGTGCCAGCAGCAAAGTAGAATACAGGCGGTACAATGAGCAGTTCTTC. This translates into CASSKVEYRRYNEQFF.

The V and J genes are TRBV6-5 and TRBJ2-2, with a possible D match to TRBD1 (6 bases). V was trimmed by 8 bases and J by 8 bases, leaving 9 bases between them. There are 11 residues in the CDR3. Germline CDR1 reads MNHEY; CDR2 reads SVGAGI. As DNA, the CDR3 is TGTGCCAGCTACAGGGAAGGGGAGCTGTTTTTT. Translating it yields CASYREGELFF.

V is TRBV27 and J is TRBJ2-3, with D hard to call. V was clipped by 6 bases and J by 0 bases, with 13 bases between them. This CDR3 spans 15 amino acids. Looked up from germline, CDR1 is MNHEY and CDR2 is SMNVEV (reference sequence). CDR3 coding DNA: TGTGCCAGCAGCCCCATCAGGCGGAGCACAGATACGCAGTATTTT. This sequence encodes CASSPIRRSTDTQYF.

This clonotype showed up many times. The genes are TRBV27 and TRBJ1-5, with a tentative D call TRBD1 (5 bases). Looked up from germline, CDR1 is MNHEY and CDR2 is SMNVEV (reference sequence). Trimming shortened V by 6 bases and J by 5 bases, and 17 bases separated the two germline ends. There are 15 residues in the CDR3. CDR3 DNA sequence: TGTGCCAGCAGCCAGGCCGGGACTACATATCAGCCCCAGCATTTT. Translating it yields CASSQAGTTYQPQHF.

In this sample, this clonotype turned up once. J is TRBJ2-5 and V is TRBV2, with 7 bases matching TRBD2. Germline trimming cut 4 bases from V and 4 bases from J; bases unmatched to any gene: 15. This CDR3 has 17 amino acids. The germline CDR1 and CDR2 sequences are SNHLY and FYNNEI. The CDR3 nucleotides are TGTGCCAGCAGTGTTTCCGCGGGGGTTGGGCGGAGAGAGACCCAGTACTTC. Translated: CASSVSAGVGRRETQYF.

The chain joins TRBV7-9 to TRBJ2-7; perhaps TRBD2 as D (5 bases). CDR1 is SEHNR, CDR2 FQNEAQ, per germline (reference sequence). The CDR3 covers 15 residues. Trimming took off 1 base at V and 0 bases at J, with 10 bases between the two ends. The CDR3 DNA reads as TGTGCCAGCAGCTTAGACGGGGTGCTCTCCTACGAGCAGTACTTC. Translation: CASSLDGVLSYEQYF.

This clonotype occurred a few times. The V gene is TRBV20-1, the J gene TRBJ2-1; 9 nucleotides align to TRBD2. Germline trimming cut 3 bases from V and 9 bases from J; bases unmatched to any gene: 12. Germline CDR1 is DFQATT and CDR2 is SNEGSKA (reference sequence). The CDR3 length is 15 residues. DNA of the CDR3: TGCAGTGCTAGGGGGCCGGTAGCGGGGGACGGTGAGCAGTTCTTC. Protein product: CSARGPVAGDGEQFF.

The chain links TRBV12-3 or TRBV12-4 to TRBJ2-3, with TRBD1 matching over 8 bases. V was clipped by 3 bases and J by 2 bases; unmatched bases: 4. The CDR3 is 15 amino acids. The DNA of the CDR3 is TGTGCCAGCAGTTTTCCAGGGGGCGACACAGATACGCAGTATTTT. Encoded protein: CASSFPGGDTDTQYF.

The rearrangement uses TRBV12-3 or TRBV12-4 and TRBJ1-2, with D hard to call. V was clipped by 2 bases and J by 2 bases, with 9 bases between them. The CDR3 runs 14 residues. DNA for the CDR3: TGTGCCAGCAGTTTAAACCCAAGAAACTATGGCTACACCTTC. It specifies CASSLNPRNYGYTF.

J is TRBJ2-3 and V is TRBV28; tentative D call: TRBD1 (5 bases). Trimming left V 3 bases short and J 1 base short, with 8 bases between. CDR3 length equals 14 residues. Germline-derived CDR1 and CDR2 are MDHEN and SYDVKM. The CDR3 DNA is TGTGCCAGCAGTTTCAGGGCTGGCACAGATACGCAGTATTTT. Its translation is CASSFRAGTDTQYF.